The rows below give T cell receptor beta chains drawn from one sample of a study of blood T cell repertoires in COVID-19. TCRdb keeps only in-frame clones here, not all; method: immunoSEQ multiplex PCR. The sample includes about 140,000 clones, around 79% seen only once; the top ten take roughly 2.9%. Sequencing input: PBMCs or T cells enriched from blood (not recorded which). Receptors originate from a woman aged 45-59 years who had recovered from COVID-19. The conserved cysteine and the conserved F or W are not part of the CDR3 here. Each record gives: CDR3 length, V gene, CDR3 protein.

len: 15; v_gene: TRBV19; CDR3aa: ASSYVRDSRSGNTIY
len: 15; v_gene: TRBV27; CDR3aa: ASSPTAGTGPRYGYT
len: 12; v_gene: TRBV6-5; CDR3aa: ASSYRGPPEKLF
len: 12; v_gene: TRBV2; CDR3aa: ASSKGQLNQPQH
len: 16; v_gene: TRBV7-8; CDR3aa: ASSFRSVGREVDQPQH
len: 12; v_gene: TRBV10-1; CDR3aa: ASSDQTSGIEQF
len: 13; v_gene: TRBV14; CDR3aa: ASSQVRGMNTEAF
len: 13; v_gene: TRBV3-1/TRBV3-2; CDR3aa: ASSQGDGSWETQY
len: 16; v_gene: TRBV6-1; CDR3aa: ASSESLLAGGNTGELF
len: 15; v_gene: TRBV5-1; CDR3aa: ASSYSPLAVSYNEQF
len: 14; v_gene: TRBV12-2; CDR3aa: ASRRRTGSSGNTIY
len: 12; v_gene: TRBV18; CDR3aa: ASSPWQGVWTQY
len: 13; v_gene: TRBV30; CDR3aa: AWSRIGRGDTEAF
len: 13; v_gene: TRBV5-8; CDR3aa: ASSLAGRLRETQY
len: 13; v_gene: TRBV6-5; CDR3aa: ASSYDGEGNYEQY
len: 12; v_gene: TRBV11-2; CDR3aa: ASSLSVGNTEAF
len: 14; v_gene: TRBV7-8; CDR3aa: ASSLDVQGWFYGYT
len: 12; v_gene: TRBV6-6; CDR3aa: ASSPPFNTGELF
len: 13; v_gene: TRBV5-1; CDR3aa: ASGRGQGVNTEAF
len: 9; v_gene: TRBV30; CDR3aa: AWGRQYEQY
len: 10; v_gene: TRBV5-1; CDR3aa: ARHRKNTEAF
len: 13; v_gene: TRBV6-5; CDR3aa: ASSSGTGNGNEQF
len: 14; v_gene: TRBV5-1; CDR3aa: ASSRVTSGVYNEQF
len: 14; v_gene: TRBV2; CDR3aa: ASSDFRLTANEKLF
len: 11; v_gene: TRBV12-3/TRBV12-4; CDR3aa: ASSSHSNQPQH
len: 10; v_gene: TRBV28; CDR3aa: ASSTHHGEQY
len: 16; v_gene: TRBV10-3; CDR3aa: AILEGTGQLTGANVLT
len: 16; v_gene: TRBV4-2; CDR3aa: ASSQDWQGSSGANVLT